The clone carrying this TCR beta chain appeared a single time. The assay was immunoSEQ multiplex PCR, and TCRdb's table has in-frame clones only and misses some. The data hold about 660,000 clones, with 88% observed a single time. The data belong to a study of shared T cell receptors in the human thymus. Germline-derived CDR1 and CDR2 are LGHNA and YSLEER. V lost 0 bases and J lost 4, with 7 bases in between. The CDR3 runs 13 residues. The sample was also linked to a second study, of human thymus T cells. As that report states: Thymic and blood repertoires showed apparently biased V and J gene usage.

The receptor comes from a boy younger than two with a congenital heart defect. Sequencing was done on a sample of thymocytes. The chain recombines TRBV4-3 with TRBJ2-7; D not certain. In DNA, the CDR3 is TGCGCCAGCAGCCAAGATGGCAGTTACGAGCAGTACTTC. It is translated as CASSQDGSYEQYF.